These T cell receptor beta chains were read from a single sample in a study of glioma-infiltrating T cells. Using its own MiXCR run on the multiplex PCR reads, TCRdb lists one record per CDR3 protein. Seen here are about 400,000 distinct CDR3 sequences, 41% observed once, and the top ten hold 12%. The sample taken for sequencing was glioma tissue, nonneoplastic brain tissue, or PBMCs (not recorded which). The receptors were sampled from a human donor with low-grade glioma or glioblastoma, undergoing nonglioma brain surgery, or in good health (not recorded which). The CDR3 runs from the conserved cysteine through the conserved F or W. D genes are given only for firm matches. Some rows have no size entry. The others give once, few or many, or a class for an expanded clone.

j_call | d_call | v_call | clone_size | cdr3_aa | cdr3_nt
TRBJ2-1 | TRBD2 | TRBV27 | NA | CASSPGTSGKYNEQFF | TGTGCCAGCAGTCCAGGGACTAGCGGGAAGTACAATGAGCAGTTCTTC
TRBJ2-1 | NA | TRBV4-1 | few | CASSQVNLVSYDEQFF | TGCGCCAGCAGCCAAGTGAACCTAGTTTCCTACGATGAGCAGTTCTTC
TRBJ1-3 | NA | TRBV12-3/TRBV12-4 | NA | CASSWGPPRDTTYF | TGTGCCAGCAGTTGGGGACCTCCGAGGGACACCACATATTTT
TRBJ1-5 | NA | TRBV12-3/TRBV12-4 | NA | CASSLDRTQPQHF | TGTGCCAGCAGTCTAGACAGGACGCAGCCCCAGCATTTT
TRBJ2-7 | NA | TRBV12-3/TRBV12-4 | NA | CASSPSFYEQYF | TGCGCCAGCAGTCCCAGTTTCTACGAGCAGTACTTC
TRBJ2-3 | TRBD2 | TRBV4-2 | few | CASNQDLAATDTQYF | TGTGCCAGCAACCAAGATCTAGCGGCCACAGATACGCAGTATTTT
TRBJ2-2 | NA | TRBV2 | NA | CASSVRVPGELFF | TGTGCCAGCAGTGTCCGAGTGCCCGGGGAGCTGTTTTTT
TRBJ2-5 | TRBD1 | TRBV7-2 | NA | CAISARTGVTQYF | TGTGCCATCAGCGCGAGAACAGGGGTCACCCAGTACTTC
TRBJ1-1 | TRBD1 | TRBV28 | NA | CASSTTGGRNTEAFF | TGTGCCAGCAGTACAACAGGGGGCCGGAACACTGAAGCTTTCTTT
TRBJ2-1 | TRBD2 | TRBV27 | many | CASKPLASGRGNEQFF | TGTGCCAGCAAGCCACTCGCGAGCGGGAGGGGTAATGAGCAGTTCTTC
TRBJ1-1 | NA | TRBV6-2/TRBV6-3 | many | CASSYPTPEAFF | TGTGCCAGCAGTTACCCGACACCCGAAGCTTTCTTT
TRBJ2-2 | NA | TRBV6-1 | few | CASSRDRPPTGELFF | TGTGCCAGCAGCCGTGACAGGCCACCCACCGGGGAGCTGTTTTTT
TRBJ1-1 | NA | TRBV20-1 | NA | CSAFARGWTEAFF | TGCAGTGCCTTCGCACGGGGGTGGACTGAAGCTTTCTTT
TRBJ2-7 | NA | TRBV2 | NA | CASSEPGDEQYF | TGTGCCAGCAGTGAACCCGGGGACGAGCAGTACTTC
TRBJ2-7 | NA | TRBV12-3/TRBV12-4 | NA | CASTAHYEQYF | TGTGCCAGCACGGCCCACTACGAGCAGTACTTC
TRBJ2-7 | TRBD1 | TRBV28 | few | CASRGDRAYEQYF | TGTGCCAGCAGGGGGGACAGGGCCTACGAGCAGTACTTC
TRBJ2-3 | TRBD2 | TRBV4-2 | NA | CASSQPPAGGADTQYF | TGTGCCAGCAGCCAGCCACCAGCGGGAGGAGCAGATACGCAGTATTTT
TRBJ1-2 | NA | TRBV20-1 | many | CSAYRLGAYGYTF | TGCAGTGCTTACCGTCTAGGGGCCTATGGCTACACCTTC
TRBJ2-7 | NA | TRBV28 | NA | CASSLIHYEQYF | TGTGCCAGCAGTCTGATCCATTACGAGCAGTACTTC
TRBJ1-1 | TRBD1 | TRBV15 | NA | CATSRGQGSTEASF | TGTGCCACCAGCAGGGGACAGGGAAGCACTGAAGCTTCCTTT
TRBJ2-1 | TRBD2 | TRBV15 | many | CATRLAGGGNEQFF | TGTGCCACCCGACTAGCGGGAGGGGGGAATGAGCAGTTCTTC
TRBJ2-2 | NA | TRBV5-4 | NA | CASSFGGPPNTGELFF | TGTGCCAGCAGCTTTGGAGGGCCCCCGAACACCGGGGAGCTGTTTTTT
TRBJ2-7 | TRBD2 | TRBV4-2 | few | CASSGTASGTSYEQYF | TGTGCCAGCAGCGGGACCGCTAGCGGGACAAGTTACGAGCAGTACTTC